This T cell receptor beta chain derives from a study of regulatory T cells in long-lasting Graves disease. Looked up from germline, CDR1 is SGHRS and CDR2 is YFSETQ. This CDR3 comprises 16 residues. V lost 1 base to trimming and J lost 4 bases; unmatched junction nucleotides: 7. Described time point: persistent/refractory GD, antithyroid drugs over 5 years with positive TRAb. Preparation of the TCR library used RNA extracted from PBMCs. Building the TCR beta libraries relied on iRepertoire HTBI primers, and CDR3 regions underwent Arm-PCR. TCRdb re-derived calls from the multiplex PCR reads in MiXCR, one entry per CDR3 protein. This sample has approximately 400,000 distinct CDR3 sequences, with roughly 20% found just once. This clonotype was observed a few times.

Sequenced material: peripheral blood mononuclear cells (PBMCs), taken when the disease was refractory, from a patient treated with antithyroid drugs. V gene TRBV5-1 combines with J gene TRBJ1-1, with TRBD1 identical over 10 bases. The TCR comes from a woman in her forties with Graves disease. This CDR3 reads CASSLRSDRGVTEAFF. The CDR3, as DNA: TGCGCCAGCAGCTTGAGGTCGGACAGGGGGGTCACTGAAGCTTTCTTT.